The following is a TCR beta chain sequence with its context. Its antigen remains unidentified. This sample was included in a study of T cells expressing NK-cell markers. Study information: Just one sequenced donor of eight was HCMV-seronegative, while seven were seropositive. Study outcomes and limitations: CD8+ T cells in 5 or 6 donors included dominant NKG2C+ clonotypes at roughly 1.0-7.5%. Similarly, these clonotypes led the CD3+CD56-NKG2C+ fraction as well in several donors.

TCRdb reprocessed the 5' RACE reads, keeping one entry per CDR3 protein, no DNA. This listing includes hundreds of thousands of distinct CDR3 sequences. The V gene's germline CDR1 is LNHDA and CDR2 SQIVND (reference sequence). The CDR3 is 14 amino acids. The gene calls are TRBV19 and TRBJ1-1; TCRdb calls TRBD1, which cannot be checked without DNA. The clonotype comes from a woman between 18 and 70 years old in good health. Sequencing input: blood T cells: a sorted CD56 or NKG2C T cell subset, CD4+ or CD8+ T cells, or bulk PBMC T cells (not recorded which). The CDR3 loop is CASSTTGGTTEAFF.